This T cell receptor (beta chain) was obtained from a study of cytomegalovirus exposure and HLA in healthy donors. The CDR3 sequence is 11 residues long. Germline CDR1 reads SGHDT; CDR2 reads YYEEEE. V lost 2 bases and J lost 10, with 7 bases in between. This clone showed up just a few times. The PCR employed 60 Vbeta primers together with 13 Jbeta primers. Measured with immunoSEQ multiplex PCR; TCRdb has only the in-frame clones, and not every one. Of around 200,000 clones listed, 65% to 80% were seen once; the top ten hold about 16%. The sequenced material came from PBMCs. The rearrangement links TRBV5-6 to TRBJ2-1; D is perhaps TRBD1 (6 bases). The receptor was isolated from a man between 35 and 55 years old in good health and CMV-seronegative. CDR3 sequence: CASSFGQEQFF. The CDR3 DNA reads TGTGCCAGCAGCTTTGGACAGGAGCAGTTCTTC.